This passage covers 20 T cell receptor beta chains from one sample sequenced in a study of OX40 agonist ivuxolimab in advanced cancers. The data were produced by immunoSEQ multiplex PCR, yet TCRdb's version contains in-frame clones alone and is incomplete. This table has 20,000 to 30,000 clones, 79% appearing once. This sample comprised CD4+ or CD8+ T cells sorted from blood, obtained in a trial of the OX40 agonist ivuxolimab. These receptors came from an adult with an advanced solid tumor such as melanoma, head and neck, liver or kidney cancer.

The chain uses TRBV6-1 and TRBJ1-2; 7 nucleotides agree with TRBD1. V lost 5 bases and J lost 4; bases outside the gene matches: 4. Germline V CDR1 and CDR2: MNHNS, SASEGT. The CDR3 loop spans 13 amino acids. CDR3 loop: CASSRTGAYGYTF. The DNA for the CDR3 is TGTGCCAGCAGTAGAACAGGGGCCTATGGCTACACCTTC.

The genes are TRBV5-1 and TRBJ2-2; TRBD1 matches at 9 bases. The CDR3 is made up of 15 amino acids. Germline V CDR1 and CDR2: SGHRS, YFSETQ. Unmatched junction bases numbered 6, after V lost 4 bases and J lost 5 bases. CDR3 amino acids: CASSPRDRDTGELFF. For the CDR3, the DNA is TGCGCCAGCAGCCCTCGGGACAGGGATACCGGGGAGCTGTTTTTT.

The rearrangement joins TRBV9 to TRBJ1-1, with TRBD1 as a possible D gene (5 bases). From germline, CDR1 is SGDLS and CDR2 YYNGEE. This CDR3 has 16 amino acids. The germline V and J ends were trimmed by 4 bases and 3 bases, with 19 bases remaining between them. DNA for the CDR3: TGTGCCAGCAGCCCCGAATCCGGGGGGGTGTACACTGAAGCTTTCTTT. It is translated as CASSPESGGVYTEAFF.

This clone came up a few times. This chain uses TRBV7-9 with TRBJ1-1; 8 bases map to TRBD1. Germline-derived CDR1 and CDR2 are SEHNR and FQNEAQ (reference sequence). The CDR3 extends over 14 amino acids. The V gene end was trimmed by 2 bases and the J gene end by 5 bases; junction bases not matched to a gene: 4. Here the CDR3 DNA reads TGTGCCAGCAGCTTAACGACAGGGGTGACTGAAGCTTTCTTT. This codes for CASSLTTGVTEAFF.

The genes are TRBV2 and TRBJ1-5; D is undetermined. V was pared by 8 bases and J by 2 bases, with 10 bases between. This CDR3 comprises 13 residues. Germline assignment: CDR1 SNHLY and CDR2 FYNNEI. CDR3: CASQDGGNQPQHF. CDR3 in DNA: TGTGCCAGCCAGGACGGGGGCAATCAGCCCCAGCATTTT.

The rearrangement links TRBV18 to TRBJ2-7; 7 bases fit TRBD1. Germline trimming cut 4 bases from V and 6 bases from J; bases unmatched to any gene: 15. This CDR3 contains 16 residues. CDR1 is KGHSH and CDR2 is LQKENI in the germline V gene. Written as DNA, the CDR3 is TGTGCCAGCTCACTCGCCTTACAGGGGTTGTTGGGCGAGCAGTACTTC. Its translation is CASSLALQGLLGEQYF.

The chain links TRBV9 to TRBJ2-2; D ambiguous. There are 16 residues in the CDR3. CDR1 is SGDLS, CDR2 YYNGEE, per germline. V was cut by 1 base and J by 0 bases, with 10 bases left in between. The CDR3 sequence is CASSVTGPSNTGELFF. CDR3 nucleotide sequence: TGTGCCAGCAGCGTAACTGGGCCGTCGAACACCGGGGAGCTGTTTTTT.

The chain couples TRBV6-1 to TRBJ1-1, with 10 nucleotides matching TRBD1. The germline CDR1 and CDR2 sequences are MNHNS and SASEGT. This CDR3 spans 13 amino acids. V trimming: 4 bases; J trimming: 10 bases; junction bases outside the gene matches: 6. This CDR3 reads CASSANWDRGAFF. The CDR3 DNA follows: TGTGCCAGCAGTGCCAATTGGGACAGGGGAGCTTTCTTT.

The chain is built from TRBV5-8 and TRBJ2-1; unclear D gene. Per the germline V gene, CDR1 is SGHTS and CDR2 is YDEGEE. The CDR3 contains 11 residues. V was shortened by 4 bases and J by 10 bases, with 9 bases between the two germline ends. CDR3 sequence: CASSRLVEQFF. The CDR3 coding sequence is TGTGCCAGCAGCCGACTCGTAGAGCAGTTCTTC.

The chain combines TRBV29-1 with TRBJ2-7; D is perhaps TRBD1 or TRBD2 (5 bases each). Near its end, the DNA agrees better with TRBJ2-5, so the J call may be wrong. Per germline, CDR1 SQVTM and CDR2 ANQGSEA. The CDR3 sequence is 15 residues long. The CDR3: CSVEDLQAEGETQYF. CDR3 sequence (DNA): TGCAGCGTTGAAGATCTCCAGGCCGAGGGGGAGACCCAGTACTTC.

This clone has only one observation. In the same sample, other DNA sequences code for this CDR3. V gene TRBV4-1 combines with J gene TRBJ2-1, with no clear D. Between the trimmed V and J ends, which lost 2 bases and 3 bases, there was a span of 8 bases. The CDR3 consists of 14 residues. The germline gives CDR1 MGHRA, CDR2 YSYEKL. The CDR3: CASSQRVSYNEQFF. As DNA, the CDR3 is TGCGCCAGCAGCCAACGGGTTAGCTACAATGAGCAGTTCTTC.

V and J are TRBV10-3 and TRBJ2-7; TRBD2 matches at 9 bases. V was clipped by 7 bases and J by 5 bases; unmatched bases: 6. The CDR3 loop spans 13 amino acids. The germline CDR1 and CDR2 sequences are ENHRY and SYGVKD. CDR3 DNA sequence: TGTGCCATCACCGCGGGGGGGCGGGACGAGCAGTACTTC. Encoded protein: CAITAGGRDEQYF.

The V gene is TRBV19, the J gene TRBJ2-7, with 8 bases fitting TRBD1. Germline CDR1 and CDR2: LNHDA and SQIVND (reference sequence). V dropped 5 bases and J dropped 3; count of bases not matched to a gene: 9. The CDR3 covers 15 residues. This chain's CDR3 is CASSDTGTGFYEQYF. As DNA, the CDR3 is TGTGCCAGTAGTGATACCGGGACAGGATTCTACGAGCAGTACTTC.

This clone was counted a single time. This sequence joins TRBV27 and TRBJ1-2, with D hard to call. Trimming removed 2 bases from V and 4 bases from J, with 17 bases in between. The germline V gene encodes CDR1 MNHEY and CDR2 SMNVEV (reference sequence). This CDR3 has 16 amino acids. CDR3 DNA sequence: TGTGCCAGCAGTTTAAATGGCATAGGGCATCCCTATGGCTACACCTTC. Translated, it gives CASSLNGIGHPYGYTF.

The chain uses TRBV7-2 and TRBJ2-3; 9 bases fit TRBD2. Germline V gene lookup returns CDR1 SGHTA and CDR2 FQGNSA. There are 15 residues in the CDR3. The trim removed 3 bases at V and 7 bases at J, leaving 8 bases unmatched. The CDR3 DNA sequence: TGTGCCAGCAGCTTCTTCGCGGGGGGGCAGAATACGCAGTATTTT. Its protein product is CASSFFAGGQNTQYF.

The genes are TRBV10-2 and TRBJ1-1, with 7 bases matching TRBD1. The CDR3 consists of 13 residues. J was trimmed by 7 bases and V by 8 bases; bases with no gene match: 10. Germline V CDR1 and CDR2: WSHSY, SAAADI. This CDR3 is CASDSPGGLEAFF. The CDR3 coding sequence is TGCGCCAGCGATTCCCCAGGGGGGCTTGAAGCTTTCTTT.

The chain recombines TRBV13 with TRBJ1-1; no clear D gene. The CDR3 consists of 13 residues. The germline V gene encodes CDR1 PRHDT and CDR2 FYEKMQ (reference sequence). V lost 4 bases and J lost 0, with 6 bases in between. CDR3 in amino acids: CASSSLLNTEAFF. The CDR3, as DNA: TGTGCCAGCAGCTCCCTCTTGAACACTGAAGCTTTCTTT.

The CDR3 nucleotides read TGTGCCAGCTCACGTTCGATGGGGGGCCAGGATCCCGGGGAGCTGTTTTTT. Its translation is CASSRSMGGQDPGELFF. V gene TRBV18 combines with J gene TRBJ2-2; perhaps D is TRBD1 or TRBD2 (6 bases each). V dropped 4 bases and J dropped 6 bases, with 21 bases sitting between them. The CDR3 covers 17 residues. Germline assignment: CDR1 KGHSH and CDR2 LQKENI. The whole variable domain, filled in from reference TRBV18 and TRBJ2-2, reads NAGVMQNPRHLVRRRGQEARLRCSPMKGHSHVYWYRQLPEEGLKFMVYLQKENIIDESGMPKERFSAEFPKEGPSILRIQQVVRGDSAAYFCASSRSMGGQDPGELFFGEGSRLTVL.

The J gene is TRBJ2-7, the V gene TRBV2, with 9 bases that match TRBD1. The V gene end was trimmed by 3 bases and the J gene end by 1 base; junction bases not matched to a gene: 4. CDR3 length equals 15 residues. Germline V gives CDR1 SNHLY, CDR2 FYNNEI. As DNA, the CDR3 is TGTGCCAGCAGTGAGGGACAGGGATCTTCCTACGAGCAGTACTTC. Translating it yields CASSEGQGSSYEQYF.

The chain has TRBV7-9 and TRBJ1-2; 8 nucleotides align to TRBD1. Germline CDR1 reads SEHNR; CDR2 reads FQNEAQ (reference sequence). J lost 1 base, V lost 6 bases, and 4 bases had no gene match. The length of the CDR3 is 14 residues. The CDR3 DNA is TGTGCCAGCAGATCCGGACAGGGTAACTATGGCTACACCTTC. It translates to CASRSGQGNYGYTF.